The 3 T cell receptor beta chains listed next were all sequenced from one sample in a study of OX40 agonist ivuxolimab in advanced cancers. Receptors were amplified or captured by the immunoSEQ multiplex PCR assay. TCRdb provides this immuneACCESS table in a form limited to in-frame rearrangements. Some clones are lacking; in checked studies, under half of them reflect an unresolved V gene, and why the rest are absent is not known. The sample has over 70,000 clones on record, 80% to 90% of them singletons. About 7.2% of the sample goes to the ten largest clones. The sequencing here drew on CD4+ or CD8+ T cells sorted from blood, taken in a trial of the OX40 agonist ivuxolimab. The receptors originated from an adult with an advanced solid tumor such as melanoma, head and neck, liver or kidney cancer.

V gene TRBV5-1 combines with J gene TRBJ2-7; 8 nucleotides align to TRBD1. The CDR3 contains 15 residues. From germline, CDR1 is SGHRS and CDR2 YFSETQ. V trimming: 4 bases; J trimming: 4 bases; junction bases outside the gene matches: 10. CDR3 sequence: CASSPGTGGGYEQYF. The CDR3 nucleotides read TGCGCCAGCAGCCCAGGGACAGGAGGGGGATACGAGCAGTACTTC.

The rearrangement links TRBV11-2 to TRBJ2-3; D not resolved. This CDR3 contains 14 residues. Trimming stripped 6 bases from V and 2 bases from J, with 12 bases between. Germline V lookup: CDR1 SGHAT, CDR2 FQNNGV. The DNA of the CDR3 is TGTGCCAGCAGATATATACAGCCCACAGATACGCAGTATTTT. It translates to CASRYIQPTDTQYF.

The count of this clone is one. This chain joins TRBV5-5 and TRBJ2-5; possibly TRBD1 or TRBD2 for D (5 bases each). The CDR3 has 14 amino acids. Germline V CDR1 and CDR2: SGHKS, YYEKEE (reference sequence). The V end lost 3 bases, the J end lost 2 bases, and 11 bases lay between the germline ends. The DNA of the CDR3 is TGTGCCAGCAGCTCGGGACGGTTACAAGAGACCCAGTACTTC. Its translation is CASSSGRLQETQYF. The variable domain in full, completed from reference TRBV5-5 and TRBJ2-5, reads DAGVTQSPTHLIKTRGQQVTLRCSPISGHKSVSWYQQVLGQGPQFIFQYYEKEERGRGNFPDRFSARQFPNYSSELNVNALLLGDSALYLCASSSGRLQETQYFGPGTRLLVL.